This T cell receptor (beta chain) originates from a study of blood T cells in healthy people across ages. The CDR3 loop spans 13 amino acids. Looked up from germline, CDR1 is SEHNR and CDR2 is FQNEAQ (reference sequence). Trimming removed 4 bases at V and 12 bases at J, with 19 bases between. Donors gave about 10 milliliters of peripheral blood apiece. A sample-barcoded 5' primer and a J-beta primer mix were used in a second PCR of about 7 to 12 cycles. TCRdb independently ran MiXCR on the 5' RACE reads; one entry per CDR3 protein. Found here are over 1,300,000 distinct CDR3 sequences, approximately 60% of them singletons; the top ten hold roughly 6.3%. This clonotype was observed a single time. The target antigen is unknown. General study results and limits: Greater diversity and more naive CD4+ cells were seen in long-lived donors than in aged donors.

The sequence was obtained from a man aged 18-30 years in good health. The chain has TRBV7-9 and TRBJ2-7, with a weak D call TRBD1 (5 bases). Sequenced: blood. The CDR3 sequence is CASSWYEGAPVYF. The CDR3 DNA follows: TGTGCCAGCAGCTGGTACGAAGGGGCTCCGGTGTACTTC.